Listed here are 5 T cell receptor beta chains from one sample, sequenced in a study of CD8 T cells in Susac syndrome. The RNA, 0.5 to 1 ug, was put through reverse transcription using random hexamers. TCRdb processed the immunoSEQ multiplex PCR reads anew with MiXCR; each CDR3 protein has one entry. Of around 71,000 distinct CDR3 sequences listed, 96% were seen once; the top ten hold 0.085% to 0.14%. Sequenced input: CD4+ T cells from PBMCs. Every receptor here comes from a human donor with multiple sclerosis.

In DNA, the CDR3 is TGCGCCAGCAGCGTGACTAGGCCTAACGGCGGGGAGCTGTTTTTT. This translates into CASSVTRPNGGELFF. V and J are TRBV5-1 and TRBJ2-2; a weak D match, TRBD2 (6 bases). Germline CDR1 and CDR2: SGHRS and YFSETQ. V lost 4 bases and J 7 bases, leaving 17 bases between the germline ends. The CDR3 totals 15 residues.

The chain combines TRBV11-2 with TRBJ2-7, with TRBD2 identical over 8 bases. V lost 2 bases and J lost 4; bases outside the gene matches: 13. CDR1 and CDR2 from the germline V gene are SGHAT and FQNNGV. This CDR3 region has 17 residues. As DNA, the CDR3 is TGTGCCAGCAGCTTATATGGTAGCGGGGATCTAACTTACGAGCAGTACTTC. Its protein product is CASSLYGSGDLTYEQYF.

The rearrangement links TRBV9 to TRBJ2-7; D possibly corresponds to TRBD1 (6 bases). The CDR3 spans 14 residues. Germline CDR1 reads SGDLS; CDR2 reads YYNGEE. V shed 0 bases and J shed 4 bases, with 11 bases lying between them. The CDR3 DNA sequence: TGTGCCAGCAGCGTAGGTGCAGGGGCGTACGAGCAGTACTTC. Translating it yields CASSVGAGAYEQYF.

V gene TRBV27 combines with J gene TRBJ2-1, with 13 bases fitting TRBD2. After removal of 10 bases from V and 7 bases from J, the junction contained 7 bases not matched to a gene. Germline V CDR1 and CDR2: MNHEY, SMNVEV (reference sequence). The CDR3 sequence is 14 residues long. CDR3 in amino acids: CATLGLAGRNEQFF. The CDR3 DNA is TGTGCCACCCTGGGACTAGCGGGGCGGAATGAGCAGTTCTTC.

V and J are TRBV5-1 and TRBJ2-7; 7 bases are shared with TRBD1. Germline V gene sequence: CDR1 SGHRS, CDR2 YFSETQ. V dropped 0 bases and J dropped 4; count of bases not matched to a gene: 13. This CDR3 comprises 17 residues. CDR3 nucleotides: TGCGCCAGCAGCTTGGCCTCGGGACAGCCGGGGCGTTACGAGCAGTACTTC. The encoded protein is CASSLASGQPGRYEQYF.